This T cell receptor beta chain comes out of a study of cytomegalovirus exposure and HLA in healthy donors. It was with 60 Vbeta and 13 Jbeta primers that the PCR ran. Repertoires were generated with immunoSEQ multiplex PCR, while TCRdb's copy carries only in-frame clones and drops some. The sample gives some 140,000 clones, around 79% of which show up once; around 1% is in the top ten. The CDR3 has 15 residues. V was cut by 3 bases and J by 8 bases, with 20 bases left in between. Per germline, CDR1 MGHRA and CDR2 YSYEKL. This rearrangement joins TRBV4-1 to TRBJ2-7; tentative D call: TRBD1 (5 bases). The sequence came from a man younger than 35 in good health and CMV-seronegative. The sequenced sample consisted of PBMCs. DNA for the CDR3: TGCGCCAGCAGCCATCCCGGTTACAGGACCGAGCAGCAGTACTTC. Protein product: CASSHPGYRTEQQYF.